This TCR beta chain was recorded in a study of identical twins. TCRdb redid the calling of the 5' RACE reads with MiXCR, one entry per CDR3 protein. The sample includes 700,000 or so distinct CDR3 sequences, 21% seen only once; the top ten take roughly 4.3%. This CDR3 comprises 14 residues. V lost 0 bases and J 1 base, leaving 9 bases between the germline ends. In germline, CDR1 is DFQATT, CDR2 SNEGSKA (reference sequence). This sample was shared with a second study, whose subject was T cells expressing NK-cell markers.

The rearrangement uses TRBV20-1 and TRBJ1-2; TRBD1 might be the D (5 bases). The TCR comes from a woman between 18 and 29 years old in good health. Sequencing used PBMCs. CDR3 DNA sequence: TGCAGTGCTAGAGATCGGGACTATAACTATGGCTACACCTTC. The encoded protein is CSARDRDYNYGYTF.